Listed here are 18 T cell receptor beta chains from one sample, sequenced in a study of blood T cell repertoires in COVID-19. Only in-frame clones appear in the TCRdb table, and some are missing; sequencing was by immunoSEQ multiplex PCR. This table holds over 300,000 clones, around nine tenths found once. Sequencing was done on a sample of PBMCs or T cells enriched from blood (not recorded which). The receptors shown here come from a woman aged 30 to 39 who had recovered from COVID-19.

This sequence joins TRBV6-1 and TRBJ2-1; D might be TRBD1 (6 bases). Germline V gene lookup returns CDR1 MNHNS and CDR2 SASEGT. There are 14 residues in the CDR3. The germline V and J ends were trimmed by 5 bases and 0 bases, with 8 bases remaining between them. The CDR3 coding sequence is TGTGCCAGCAGTCAGGGGAGCTCCTACAATGAGCAGTTCTTC. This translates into CASSQGSSYNEQFF.

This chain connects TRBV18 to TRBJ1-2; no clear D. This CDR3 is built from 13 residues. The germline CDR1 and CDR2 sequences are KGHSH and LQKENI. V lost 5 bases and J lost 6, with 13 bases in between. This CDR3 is CASSAVGEDGYTF. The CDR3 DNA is TGTGCCAGCTCAGCGGTCGGAGAGGATGGCTACACCTTC. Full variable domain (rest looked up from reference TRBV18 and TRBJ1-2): NAGVMQNPRHLVRRRGQEARLRCSPMKGHSHVYWYRQLPEEGLKFMVYLQKENIIDESGMPKERFSAEFPKEGPSILRIQQVVRGDSAAYFCASSAVGEDGYTFGSGTRLTVV.

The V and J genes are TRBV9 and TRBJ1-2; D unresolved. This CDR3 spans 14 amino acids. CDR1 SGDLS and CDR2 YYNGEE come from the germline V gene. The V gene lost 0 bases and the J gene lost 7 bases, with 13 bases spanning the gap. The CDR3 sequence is CASSVARGSGGYTF. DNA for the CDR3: TGTGCCAGCAGCGTAGCTCGTGGGTCGGGTGGCTACACCTTC.

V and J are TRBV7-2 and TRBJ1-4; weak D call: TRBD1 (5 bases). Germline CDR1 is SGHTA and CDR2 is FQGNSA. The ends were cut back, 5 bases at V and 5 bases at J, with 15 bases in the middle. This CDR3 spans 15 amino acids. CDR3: CASSLDGGTNEKLFF. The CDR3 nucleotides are TGTGCCAGCAGCCTAGACGGGGGTACCAATGAAAAACTGTTTTTT.

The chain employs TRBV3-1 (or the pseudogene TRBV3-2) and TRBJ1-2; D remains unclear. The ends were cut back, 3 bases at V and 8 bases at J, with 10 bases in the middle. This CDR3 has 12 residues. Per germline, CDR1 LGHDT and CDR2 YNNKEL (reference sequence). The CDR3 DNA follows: TGTGCCAGCAGCCACGCCATTGGCGGCTACACCTTC. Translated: CASSHAIGGYTF.

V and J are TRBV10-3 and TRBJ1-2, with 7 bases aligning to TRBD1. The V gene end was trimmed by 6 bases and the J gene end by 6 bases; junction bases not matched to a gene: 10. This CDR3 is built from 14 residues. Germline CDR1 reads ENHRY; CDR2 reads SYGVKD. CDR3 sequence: CAISAPTGEDGYTF. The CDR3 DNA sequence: TGTGCCATCAGCGCTCCCACAGGGGAGGATGGCTACACCTTC.

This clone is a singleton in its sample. The CDR3 spells CASSLVSGAQQPQHF. The DNA of the CDR3 is TGTGCCAGCAGCTTAGTGTCAGGGGCCCAACAGCCCCAGCATTTT. The genes are TRBV7-2 and TRBJ1-5; possible D gene TRBD1, 6 bases. Germline V lookup: CDR1 SGHTA, CDR2 FQGNSA. The CDR3 is 15 amino acids. The V and J ends lost 1 base and 7 bases respectively, with 14 bases between them.

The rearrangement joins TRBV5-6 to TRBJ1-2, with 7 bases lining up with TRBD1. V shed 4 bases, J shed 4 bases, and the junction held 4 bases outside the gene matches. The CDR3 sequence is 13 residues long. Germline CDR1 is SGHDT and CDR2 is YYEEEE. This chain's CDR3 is CASSAGTVYGYTF. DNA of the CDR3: TGTGCCAGCAGCGCGGGGACAGTCTATGGCTACACCTTC.

The CDR3 protein is CASSPGHNTEAFF. CDR3 nucleotides: TGTGCCAGCAGCCCAGGGCACAACACTGAAGCTTTCTTT. The rearrangement joins TRBV7-3 to TRBJ1-1, with TRBD1 as a possible D gene (5 bases). This CDR3 region has 13 residues. V lost 5 bases, J lost 2 bases, and 9 bases lay in between. Per the germline V gene, CDR1 is SGHTA and CDR2 is FQGTGA.

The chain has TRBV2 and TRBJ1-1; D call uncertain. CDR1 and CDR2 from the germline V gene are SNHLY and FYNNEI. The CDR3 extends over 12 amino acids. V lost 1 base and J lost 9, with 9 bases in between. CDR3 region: CASSEGGGKAFF. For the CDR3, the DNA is TGTGCCAGCAGTGAAGGCGGAGGGAAAGCTTTCTTT.

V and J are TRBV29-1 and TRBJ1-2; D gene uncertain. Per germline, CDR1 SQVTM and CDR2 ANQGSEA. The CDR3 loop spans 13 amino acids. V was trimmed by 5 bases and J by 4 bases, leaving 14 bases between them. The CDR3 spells CSVRPSTFYGYTF. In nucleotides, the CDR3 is TGCAGCGTTCGCCCCAGTACGTTCTATGGCTACACCTTC.

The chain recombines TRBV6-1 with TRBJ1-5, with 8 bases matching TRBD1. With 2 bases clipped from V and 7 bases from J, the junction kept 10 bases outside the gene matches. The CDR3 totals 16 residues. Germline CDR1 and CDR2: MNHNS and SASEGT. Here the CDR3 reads CASSERRSGGGQPQHF. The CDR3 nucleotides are TGTGCCAGCAGTGAAAGGCGATCAGGGGGCGGGCAGCCCCAGCATTTT.

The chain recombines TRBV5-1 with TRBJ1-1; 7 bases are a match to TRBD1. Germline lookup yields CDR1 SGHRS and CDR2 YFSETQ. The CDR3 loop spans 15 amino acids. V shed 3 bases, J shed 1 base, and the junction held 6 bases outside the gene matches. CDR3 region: CASSYAGTENTEAFF. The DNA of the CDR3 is TGCGCCAGCAGCTACGCCGGGACAGAGAACACTGAAGCTTTCTTT.

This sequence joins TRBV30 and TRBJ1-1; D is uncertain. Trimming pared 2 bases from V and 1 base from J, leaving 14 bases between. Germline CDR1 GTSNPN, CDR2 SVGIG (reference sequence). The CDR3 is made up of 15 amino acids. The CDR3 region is CAWSLGGRSNTEAFF. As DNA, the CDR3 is TGTGCCTGGAGTCTAGGAGGGCGGTCGAACACTGAAGCTTTCTTT.

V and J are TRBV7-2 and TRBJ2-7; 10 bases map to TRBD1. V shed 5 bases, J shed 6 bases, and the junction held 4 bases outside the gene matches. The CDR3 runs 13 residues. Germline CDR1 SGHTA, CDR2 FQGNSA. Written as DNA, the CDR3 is TGTGCCAGCAGCACCCGGACAGGGGGCGAGCAGTACTTC. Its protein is CASSTRTGGEQYF.

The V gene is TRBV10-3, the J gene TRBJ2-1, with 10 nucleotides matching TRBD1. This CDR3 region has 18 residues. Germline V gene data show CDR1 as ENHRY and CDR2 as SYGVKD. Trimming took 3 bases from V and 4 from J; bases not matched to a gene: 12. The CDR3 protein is CAISDGTGVKMGYNEQFF. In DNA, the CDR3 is TGTGCCATCAGTGACGGGACAGGGGTAAAAATGGGGTACAATGAGCAGTTCTTC.

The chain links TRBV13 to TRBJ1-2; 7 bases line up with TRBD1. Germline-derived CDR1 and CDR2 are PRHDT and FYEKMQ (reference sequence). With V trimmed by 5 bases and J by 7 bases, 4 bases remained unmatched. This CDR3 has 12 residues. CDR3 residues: CASSTGTAGYTF. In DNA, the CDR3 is TGTGCCAGCAGCACTGGGACAGCTGGCTACACCTTC.

The CDR3, as DNA: TGTGCCAGTAGTAATAGGCAGGGGGGTCTCTACGAGCAGTACTTC. Encoded protein: CASSNRQGGLYEQYF. The chain recombines TRBV19 with TRBJ2-7, with a possible D match to TRBD1 (7 bases). The CDR3 is made up of 15 amino acids. Trimming took 4 bases from V and 3 from J, leaving 16 bases between them. Germline lookup yields CDR1 LNHDA and CDR2 SQIVND (reference sequence).